Reported below is one T cell receptor beta chain. Its matching antigen is unknown. The sample belongs to a study of T cells in Graves' hyperthyroidism and ophthalmopathy. RNA transcripts yielded amplified TCR beta CDR3 regions. The study used the HTBI primer set for a first-round RT-PCR of the TCR CDR3. In TCRdb, the multiplex PCR reads were re-called with MiXCR into one record per CDR3 protein. The table includes some 200,000 distinct CDR3 sequences, roughly a sixth detected once. Study findings and constraints: Most clonotypes expanded in thyroid above 0.001 were likewise present in blood.

Germline CDR1 is SEHNR and CDR2 is FQNEAQ (reference sequence). The V end lost 5 bases, the J end lost 8 bases, and 12 bases lay between the germline ends. The CDR3 has 12 amino acids. This receptor was identified in a woman between 50 and 59 years old with Graves' hyperthyroidism. The chain couples TRBV7-9 to TRBJ1-2; no clear D. Sequencing used blood. The CDR3 reads CASSKTDVGYTF. The CDR3 DNA is TGTGCCAGCAGCAAAACAGATGTCGGCTACACCTTC.